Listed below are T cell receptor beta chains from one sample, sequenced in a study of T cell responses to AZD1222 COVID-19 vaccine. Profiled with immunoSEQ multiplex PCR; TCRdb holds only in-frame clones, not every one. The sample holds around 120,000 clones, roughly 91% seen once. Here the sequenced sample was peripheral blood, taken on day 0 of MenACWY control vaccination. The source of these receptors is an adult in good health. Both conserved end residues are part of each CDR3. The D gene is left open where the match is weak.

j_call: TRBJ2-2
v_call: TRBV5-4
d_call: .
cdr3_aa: CASSLADNTPGELFF
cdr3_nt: TGTGCCAGCAGCTTGGCGGACAACACGCCCGGGGAGCTGTTTTTT

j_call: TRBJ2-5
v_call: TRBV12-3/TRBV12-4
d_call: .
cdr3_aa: CASSFRHQETQYF
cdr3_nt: TGTGCCAGCAGTTTCAGGCACCAAGAGACCCAGTACTTC

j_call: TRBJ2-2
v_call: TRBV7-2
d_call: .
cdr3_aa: CASSYGPRLVVDTGELFF
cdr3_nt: TGTGCCAGCAGCTACGGCCCGAGACTAGTCGTGGACACCGGGGAGCTGTTTTTT

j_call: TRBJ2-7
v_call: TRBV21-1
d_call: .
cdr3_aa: CASRATPTVTTSYEQYF
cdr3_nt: TGTGCCAGCAGAGCAACCCCGACAGTTACTACCTCCTACGAGCAGTACTTC

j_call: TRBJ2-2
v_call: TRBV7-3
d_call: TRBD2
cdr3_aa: CASSPGLAGVTGELFF
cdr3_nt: TGTGCCAGCAGTCCGGGACTAGCGGGAGTAACCGGGGAGCTGTTTTTT

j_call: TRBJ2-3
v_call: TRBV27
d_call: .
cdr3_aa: CARPTPRTSTDTQYF
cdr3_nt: TGTGCCAGACCCACCCCCCGGACTAGCACAGATACGCAGTATTTT

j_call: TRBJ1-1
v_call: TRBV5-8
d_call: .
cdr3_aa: CASVYRDSEAFF
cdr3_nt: TGTGCCAGCGTATACAGGGATTCTGAAGCTTTCTTT

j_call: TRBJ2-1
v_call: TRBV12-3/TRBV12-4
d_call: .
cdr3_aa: CASSLGPYEQFF
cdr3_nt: TGTGCCAGCAGTCTGGGACCATATGAGCAGTTCTTC

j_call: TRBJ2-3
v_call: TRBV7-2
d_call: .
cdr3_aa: CASSLFQHTDTQYF
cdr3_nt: TGTGCCAGCAGCTTATTTCAGCACACAGATACGCAGTATTTT

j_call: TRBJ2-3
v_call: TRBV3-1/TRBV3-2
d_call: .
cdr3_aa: CASSQITDTQYF
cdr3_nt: TGTGCCAGCAGCCAAATCACAGATACGCAGTATTTT

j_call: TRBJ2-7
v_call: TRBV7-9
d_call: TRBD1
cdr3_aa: CASIRGVGQGSREQYF
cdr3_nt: TGTGCCAGCATTCGCGGGGTGGGACAGGGGTCCCGCGAGCAGTACTTC

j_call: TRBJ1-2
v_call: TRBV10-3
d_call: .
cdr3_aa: CAISDGAETNYGYTF
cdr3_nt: TGTGCCATCAGTGATGGGGCGGAGACTAACTATGGCTACACCTTC